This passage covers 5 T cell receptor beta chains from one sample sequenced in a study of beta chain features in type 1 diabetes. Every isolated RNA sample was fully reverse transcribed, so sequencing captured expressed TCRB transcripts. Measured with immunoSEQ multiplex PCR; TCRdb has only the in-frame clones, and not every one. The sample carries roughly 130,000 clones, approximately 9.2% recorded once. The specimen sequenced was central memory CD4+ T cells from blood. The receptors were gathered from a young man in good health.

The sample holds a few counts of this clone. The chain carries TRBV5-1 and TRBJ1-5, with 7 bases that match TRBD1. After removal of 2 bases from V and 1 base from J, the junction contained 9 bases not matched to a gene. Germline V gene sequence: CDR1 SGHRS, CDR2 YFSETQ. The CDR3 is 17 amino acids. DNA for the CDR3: TGCGCCAGCAGCTTCGGCGACAGGGTTCGAAGCAATCAGCCCCAGCATTTT. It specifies CASSFGDRVRSNQPQHF.

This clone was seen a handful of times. This CDR3 is CASSAPGMVGYGYTF. Written as DNA, the CDR3 is TGTGCCAGCAGCGCCCCAGGAATGGTTGGCTATGGCTACACCTTC. The chain has TRBV7-2 and TRBJ1-2; D uncertain. CDR1 is SGHTA, CDR2 FQGNSA, per germline. CDR3 length equals 15 residues. With 5 bases removed from V and 4 bases from J, the gap between germline ends came to 17 bases.

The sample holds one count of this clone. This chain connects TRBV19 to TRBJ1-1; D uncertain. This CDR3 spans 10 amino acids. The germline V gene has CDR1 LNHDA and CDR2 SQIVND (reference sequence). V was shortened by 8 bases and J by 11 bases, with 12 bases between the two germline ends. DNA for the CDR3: TGTGCCAGTGGGCCCACTGGGGCTTTCTTT. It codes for CASGPTGAFF.

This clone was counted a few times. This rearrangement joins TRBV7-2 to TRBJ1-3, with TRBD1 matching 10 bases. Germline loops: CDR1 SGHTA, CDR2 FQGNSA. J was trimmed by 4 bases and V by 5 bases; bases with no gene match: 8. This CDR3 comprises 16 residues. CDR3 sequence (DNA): TGTGCCAGCAGCCCACAGGACAGGGGGTCAGGAAACACCATATATTTT. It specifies CASSPQDRGSGNTIYF.

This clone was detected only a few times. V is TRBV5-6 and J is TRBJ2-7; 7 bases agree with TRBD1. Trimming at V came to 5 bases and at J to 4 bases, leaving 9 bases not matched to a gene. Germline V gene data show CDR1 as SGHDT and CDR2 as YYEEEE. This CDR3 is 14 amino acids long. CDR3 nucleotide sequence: TGTGCCAGCAGGCGATCCGGGACAGAGTACGAGCAGTACTTC. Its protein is CASRRSGTEYEQYF.